The 32 T cell receptor beta chains below all came from one sample that was sequenced in a study of blood T cells in healthy people across ages. PCR was performed a second time for roughly 6 to 12 cycles using a sample-barcoded 5' primer and a J-beta primer mix. TCRdb called the 5' RACE reads again in MiXCR, with one record for every CDR3 protein. The sample records a few hundred thousand distinct CDR3 sequences, 25% to 30% being singletons. Material: blood. The receptors were gathered from a woman in her 70s in good health.

The CDR3 sequence is CASSQLREAQYF. The CDR3 coding sequence is TGTGCCAGCAGCCAATTGAGGGAAGCGCAGTACTTC. This chain links TRBV3-1 with TRBJ2-7; D perhaps matches TRBD2 (5 bases). The CDR3 totals 12 residues. V was clipped by 2 bases and J by 9 bases, with 11 bases between them. The germline CDR1 and CDR2 sequences are LGHDT and YNNKEL (reference sequence).

This chain connects TRBV30 to TRBJ1-2; 8 bases are a match to TRBD1. Germline lookup yields CDR1 GTSNPN and CDR2 SVGIG (reference sequence). This CDR3 contains 15 residues. Unmatched junction bases numbered 9, after V lost 5 bases and J lost 1 base. CDR3 sequence: CAWLLQGAGNYGYTF. The CDR3 DNA is TGTGCCTGGCTCCTGCAGGGGGCGGGTAACTATGGCTACACCTTC.

The CDR3 here is CASRAEDRPYEQYF. CDR3 nucleotide sequence: TGTGCCAGCAGAGCGGAGGACAGACCCTACGAGCAGTACTTC. The chain employs TRBV27 and TRBJ2-7, with a weak D call TRBD1 (6 bases). V was cut by 6 bases and J by 2 bases, with 14 bases left in between. The CDR3 loop spans 14 amino acids. Germline V CDR1 and CDR2: MNHEY, SMNVEV (reference sequence).

The chain recombines TRBV7-2 with TRBJ1-2; D is uncertain. The germline V gene has CDR1 SGHTA and CDR2 FQGNSA. V lost 1 base and J lost 8, with 14 bases in between. The CDR3 contains 14 residues. The DNA of the CDR3 is TGTGCCAGCAGCTTAGGAGGGTGGCTTCAAGGCTACACCTTC. Amino acid sequence: CASSLGGWLQGYTF.

This clonotype is a singleton in its sample. This rearrangement joins TRBV28 to TRBJ1-2; D possibly corresponds to TRBD1 (6 bases). The CDR3 sequence is 12 residues long. Germline assignment: CDR1 MDHEN and CDR2 SYDVKM. The V end lost 8 bases, the J end lost 4 bases, and 11 bases lay between the germline ends. The CDR3 here is CASDTGSYGYTF. As DNA, the CDR3 is TGTGCCAGCGACACAGGGTCCTATGGCTACACCTTC.

This clonotype has just one count. The chain joins TRBV27 to TRBJ2-3; 7 bases match TRBD2. The V and J ends lost 6 bases and 0 bases, in that order; junction bases with no gene match: 6. Per the germline V gene, CDR1 is MNHEY and CDR2 is SMNVEV (reference sequence). This CDR3 region has 15 residues. In nucleotides, the CDR3 is TGTGCCAGCAGAAGACTAGCTTTTAGCACAGATACGCAGTATTTT. Its protein is CASRRLAFSTDTQYF.

Only a few counts were recorded for this clonotype. The chain employs TRBV5-1 and TRBJ1-4; no reliable D call. The V gene's germline CDR1 is SGHRS and CDR2 YFSETQ. This CDR3 has 15 amino acids. V shed 0 bases and J shed 0 bases, with 6 bases lying between them. The CDR3 loop reads CASSLGPTTNEKLFF. In DNA, the CDR3 is TGCGCCAGCAGCTTGGGGCCGACAACTAATGAAAAACTGTTTTTT. Supplemented by reference TRBV5-1 and TRBJ1-4, the full variable domain reads KAGVTQTPRYLIKTRGQQVTLSCSPISGHRSVSWYQQTPGQGLQFLFEYFSETQRNKGNFPGRFSGRQFSNSRSEMNVSTLELGDSALYLCASSLGPTTNEKLFFGSGTQLSVL.

This clonotype was seen once. CDR3 DNA: TGTGCCAGCAGCAAATATTACGAGCAGTACGTC. Amino acids: CASSKYYEQYV. V usage is TRBV7-9 and J usage is TRBJ2-7; D gene unclear. CDR1 SEHNR and CDR2 FQNEAQ come from the germline V gene (reference sequence). CDR3 length: 11 residues. Trimming cost V 5 bases and J 4 bases, with 6 bases left between them.

The V call is TRBV6-1, the J call TRBJ2-2, with D possibly being TRBD1 or TRBD2 (5 bases each). Trimming cost V 2 bases and J 2 bases, with 12 bases left between them. This CDR3 spans 16 amino acids. CDR1 is MNHNS, CDR2 SASEGT, per germline. The CDR3 protein is CASSERAGSNTGELFF. The CDR3 region has the DNA TGTGCCAGCAGTGAACGGGCAGGGAGTAACACCGGGGAGCTGTTTTTT.

This clonotype was seen more than once but under ten times. The CDR3, as DNA: TGTGCCAGCAGTTTGCGTCGGACTAGCGGGTCGAAGGCCCAGTACTTC. Protein sequence: CASSLRRTSGSKAQYF. The chain recombines TRBV12-3 or TRBV12-4 with TRBJ2-5; TRBD2 matches at 11 bases. This CDR3 is 16 amino acids long. The trim removed 3 bases at V and 9 bases at J, leaving 12 bases unmatched.

This clonotype occurred a few times. The chain is built from TRBV7-9 and TRBJ2-7; D is uncertain. This CDR3 is built from 14 residues. V dropped 5 bases and J dropped 3 bases, with 14 bases sitting between them. CDR1 and CDR2 (germline): SEHNR, FQNEAQ (reference sequence). The CDR3 DNA reads TGTGCCAGCAGCCAACCCCGGGCCATCTACGAGCAGTACTTC. Translation gives CASSQPRAIYEQYF.

This clonotype was observed a few times. The chain employs TRBV5-1 and TRBJ2-5; 10 bases match TRBD2. The V segment lost 1 base and the J segment 2 bases; nucleotides outside the gene matches: 11. The CDR3 spans 18 residues. Germline V gives CDR1 SGHRS, CDR2 YFSETQ. The CDR3 sequence is CASSLWGLLAGGQETQYF. DNA for the CDR3: TGCGCCAGCAGCTTGTGGGGCCTCTTAGCGGGGGGACAAGAGACCCAGTACTTC.

This clonotype was recorded many times. V is TRBV2 and J is TRBJ2-5; 7 nucleotides align to TRBD2. This CDR3 region has 16 residues. The germline V gene encodes CDR1 SNHLY and CDR2 FYNNEI. V trimming: 0 bases; J trimming: 4 bases; junction bases outside the gene matches: 8. CDR3 nucleotide sequence: TGTGCCAGCAGTGAAGCGCTGCGGGGGAGCTTAGAGACCCAGTACTTC. Protein sequence: CASSEALRGSLETQYF.

The chain recombines TRBV12-3 or TRBV12-4 with TRBJ1-2; 9 bases line up with TRBD1. V was pared by 6 bases and J by 11 bases, with 10 bases of the junction left unmatched. The CDR3 contains 13 residues. Here the CDR3 reads CASRIGTGQAYTF. The CDR3 DNA reads TGTGCCAGCAGGATAGGGACAGGGCAAGCATACACCTTC.

In this sample, this clonotype turned up a few times. Compared with germline, one end of the junction differs, possibly owing to a read error. The chain links TRBV4-3 to TRBJ2-3; a possible D gene is TRBD2 (5 bases). CDR1 is LGHNA and CDR2 is YSLEER in the germline V gene. CDR3 length: 16 amino acids. The CDR3 is CACSRETTRGTDTQYF. CDR3 sequence (DNA): TGCGCCTGCAGCCGGGAAACCACCCGGGGCACAGATACGCAGTATTTT.

This sequence joins TRBV30 and TRBJ2-1; no clear D gene. The CDR3 covers 11 residues. The V end was cut by 0 bases, the J end by 8 bases, with 5 bases between. In germline, CDR1 is GTSNPN, CDR2 SVGIG (reference sequence). Written as DNA, the CDR3 is TGTGCCTGGAGTGTGCTCCATGAGCAGTTCTTC. Its translation: CAWSVLHEQFF.

This clonotype was seen ten or more times. V usage is TRBV5-1 and J usage is TRBJ2-7, with 9 bases lining up with TRBD1. Germline V gene data show CDR1 as SGHRS and CDR2 as YFSETQ. The V gene end was trimmed by 4 bases and the J gene end by 4 bases; junction bases not matched to a gene: 6. This CDR3 contains 14 residues. CDR3 sequence reads: CASSTGQGLYEQYF. The CDR3 DNA reads as TGCGCCAGCAGCACGGGACAGGGTCTTTACGAGCAGTACTTC.

The rearrangement joins TRBV29-1 to TRBJ1-2; D gene unclear. With 4 bases removed from V and 2 bases from J, the gap between germline ends came to 11 bases. Germline CDR1 reads SQVTM; CDR2 reads ANQGSEA. There are 13 residues in the CDR3. CDR3 nucleotide sequence: TGCAGCGTTGGAGCCAATTACAACTATGGCTACACCTTC. It translates to CSVGANYNYGYTF.

This clonotype was detected only a few times. This chain connects TRBV15 to TRBJ2-3; 7 bases fit TRBD2. CDR1 is LNHNV and CDR2 is YYDKDF in the germline V gene (reference sequence). The V segment lost 0 bases and the J segment 7 bases; nucleotides outside the gene matches: 16. This CDR3 is 18 amino acids long. CDR3 DNA sequence: TGTGCCACCAGCAGAGATCTTGGGCTAGCGGCCCGCGGGAATACGCAGTATTTT. Protein sequence: CATSRDLGLAARGNTQYF. Variable domain in full (rest from reference TRBV15 and TRBJ2-3): DAMVIQNPRYQVTQFGKPVTLSCSQTLNHNVMYWYQQKSSQAPKLLFHYYDKDFNNEADTPDNFQSRRPNTSFCFLDIRSPGLGDTAMYLCATSRDLGLAARGNTQYFGPGTRLTVL.

The V and J genes are TRBV20-1 and TRBJ1-1, with a weak D call TRBD1 (6 bases). The CDR3 has 12 amino acids. The germline V gene has CDR1 DFQATT and CDR2 SNEGSKA (reference sequence). The V end was cut by 6 bases, the J end by 1 base, with 9 bases between. The CDR3 protein is CSAPDRNTEAFF. CDR3 DNA sequence: TGCAGTGCCCCGGACAGGAACACTGAAGCTTTCTTT.

This clonotype was observed once. This chain connects TRBV18 to TRBJ2-5; a weak D match, TRBD1 (5 bases). V was shortened by 2 bases and J by 5 bases, with 21 bases between the two germline ends. Germline V gene data show CDR1 as KGHSH and CDR2 as LQKENI. The length of the CDR3 is 17 residues. CDR3 nucleotides: TGTGCCAGCTCACCAACAATCCAGCACAGGCCTGGGGAGACCCAGTACTTC. It specifies CASSPTIQHRPGETQYF.

This clonotype was counted between two and nine times. This chain joins TRBV20-1 and TRBJ2-7; D is perhaps TRBD1 or TRBD2 (7 bases each). Germline V gene sequence: CDR1 DFQATT, CDR2 SNEGSKA (reference sequence). The CDR3 covers 16 residues. Trimming removed 6 bases at V and 0 bases at J, with 21 bases between. This CDR3 reads CSARKGEGQFSYEQYF. DNA for the CDR3: TGCAGTGCCCGAAAGGGGGAGGGACAGTTCTCCTACGAGCAGTACTTC.

The V and J genes are TRBV7-2 and TRBJ2-7; no firm D call. Trimming left V 3 bases short and J 6 bases short, with 9 bases between. CDR3 length: 12 amino acids. The germline gives CDR1 SGHTA, CDR2 FQGNSA. CDR3 in amino acids: CASSFGLGEQYF. In DNA form, the CDR3 reads TGTGCCAGCAGCTTCGGTCTGGGCGAGCAGTACTTC.

This clonotype was picked up many times. The rearrangement joins TRBV20-1 to TRBJ1-6, with D possibly matching TRBD1 (5 bases). The CDR3 sequence is 14 residues long. Per the germline V gene, CDR1 is DFQATT and CDR2 is SNEGSKA (reference sequence). Trimming took 5 bases from V and 7 from J, leaving 15 bases between them. In nucleotides, the CDR3 is TGCAGTGCTGGGGGGGGTTTGGGAAATTCACCCCTCCACTTT. It translates to CSAGGGLGNSPLHF.

The chain is built from TRBV11-2 and TRBJ1-6, with 7 bases that match TRBD1. The germline V gene has CDR1 SGHAT and CDR2 FQNNGV. This CDR3 comprises 14 residues. Trimming at V came to 5 bases and at J to 9 bases, leaving 7 bases not matched to a gene. CDR3 nucleotide sequence: TGTGCCAGCAGCCCAAGCGGACAGGCTTCACCCCTCCACTTT. Translation: CASSPSGQASPLHF.

The rearrangement uses TRBV13 and TRBJ2-7; 7 bases map to TRBD2. Germline assignment: CDR1 PRHDT and CDR2 FYEKMQ (reference sequence). The ends lost 6 bases at V and 2 bases at J; junction bases unmatched: 7. The CDR3 consists of 14 residues. The CDR3 spells CASRLRGEAYEQYF. DNA of the CDR3: TGTGCCAGCAGGCTACGGGGGGAAGCCTACGAGCAGTACTTC.

The chain joins TRBV5-1 to TRBJ2-1; 15 bases line up with TRBD2. V trimming: 0 bases; J trimming: 5 bases; junction bases outside the gene matches: 3. The CDR3 totals 17 residues. Germline CDR1 reads SGHRS; CDR2 reads YFSETQ. The CDR3 loop reads CASSLGTSGGADNEQFF. CDR3 coding DNA: TGCGCCAGCAGCTTGGGGACTAGCGGGGGGGCCGACAATGAGCAGTTCTTC.

This clonotype showed up just a few times. V is TRBV29-1 and J is TRBJ2-3; 7 bases align to TRBD2. The junction had 5 bases not matched to a gene; V was cut back by 8 bases and J by 0 bases. The CDR3 totals 13 residues. CDR1 is SQVTM, CDR2 ANQGSEA, per germline. CDR3 in amino acids: CSYGGGSTDTQYF. For the CDR3, the DNA is TGCAGCTATGGGGGGGGGAGCACAGATACGCAGTATTTT.

This clonotype was found a few times. V gene TRBV4-3 combines with J gene TRBJ1-1; D gene uncertain. The germline V gene encodes CDR1 LGHNA and CDR2 YSLEER. The CDR3 length is 15 residues. Deletions cut 4 bases from V and 1 base from J, with 13 bases between. CDR3 nucleotides: TGCGCCAGCAGCCGGGGTGCGGGATGGAACACTGAAGCTTTCTTT. Translating gives CASSRGAGWNTEAFF.

The chain uses TRBV6-6 and TRBJ2-2; the D is unclear. Deletions cut 7 bases from V and 6 bases from J, with 9 bases between. The CDR3 length is 12 residues. Germline loops: CDR1 MNHNY, CDR2 SVGAGI (reference sequence). In nucleotides, the CDR3 is TGTGCCAGCAAGGTAGAATCCGGGGAGCTGTTTTTT. Translation gives CASKVESGELFF.

In its sample, this clonotype was seen a few times. The chain links TRBV25-1 to TRBJ2-2, with TRBD1 matching 9 bases. This CDR3 contains 17 residues. The junction had 6 bases not matched to a gene; V was cut back by 3 bases and J by 1 base. Germline CDR1 is MGHDK and CDR2 is SYGVNS. The CDR3 loop is CASSEPPGQGNTGELFF. The CDR3 DNA reads as TGTGCCAGCAGTGAGCCACCGGGACAGGGGAACACCGGGGAGCTGTTTTTT.

The V call is TRBV29-1, the J call TRBJ2-1; 12 nucleotides line up with TRBD2. Germline values: CDR1 SQVTM, CDR2 ANQGSEA. The CDR3 consists of 17 residues. Unmatched junction bases numbered 11, after V lost 3 bases and J lost 5 bases. The CDR3 sequence is CSVDGTSGPRDHNEQFF. In DNA form, the CDR3 reads TGCAGCGTTGACGGGACTAGCGGGCCTCGAGACCACAATGAGCAGTTCTTC.